What follows is one T cell receptor beta chain and its context. Authors' analysis steps: Nucleated cell number was recorded as an estimate derived from reference gene primer amplification. Sequencing was performed with immunoSEQ multiplex PCR; in TCRdb, only in-frame clones are kept and a portion is missing. V, J and clone size are taken as reported in that table, and D and trimming were inferred from the DNA itself. The sample includes approximately 190,000 clones, around 90% of them seen just once. This sample is part of a study of blood T cell repertoires in COVID-19. Overall study: The origin of the acute and convalescent COVID-19 samples was the United States, Italy and Spain.

Sequenced material: peripheral blood. The receptor's source is a man in his fifties with acute or convalescent COVID-19.

CDR3 nucleotide sequence: TGTGCCAGCAGTGAACAGGGGAGTCCCAAGCAGTTCTTC. The encoded protein is CASSEQGSPKQFF. The chain links TRBV6-4 to TRBJ2-1; 7 bases line up with TRBD1. Germline-derived CDR1 and CDR2 are MRHNA and SNTAGT. The CDR3 length is 13 residues. V gave up 3 bases and J gave up 11 bases; unmatched junction bases: 7.